This T cell receptor (beta chain) comes out of a study of T cell responses to AZD1222 COVID-19 vaccine. Germline V gene data show CDR1 as MDHEN and CDR2 as SYDVKM. Trimming took 7 bases from V and 9 from J; bases not matched to a gene: 14. The length of the CDR3 is 16 residues. The table came from immunoSEQ multiplex PCR; TCRdb's copy has only in-frame clones and leaves some out. The sample lists some 92,000 clones, roughly nine tenths occurring once. Sequenced here: peripheral blood, sampled on day 0 of AZD1222 vaccination. The chain links TRBV28 to TRBJ1-6; 8 bases are shared with TRBD1. The receptor was derived from an adult in good health. The CDR3 DNA follows: TGTGCCAGCATCAGGACAGGGTCGCGCAAATTTTCACCCCTCCACTTT. Translating it yields CASIRTGSRKFSPLHF. Drawing the rest from reference TRBV28 and TRBJ1-6, the complete variable domain is DVKVTQSSRYLVKRTGEKVFLECVQDMDHENMFWYRQDPGLGLRLIYFSYDVKMKEKGDIPEGYSVSREKKERFSLILESASTNQTSMYLCASIRTGSRKFSPLHFGNGTRLTVT.